Here is one TCR beta chain with its context. Its target is unknown. A junction end diverges from the germline sequence, so it may reflect a read error. A modified ARM-PCR protocol with three rounds of nested PCR amplified TCRbeta. TCRdb itself ran the multiplex PCR reads through MiXCR, one entry per CDR3 protein. This table has approximately 110,000 distinct CDR3 sequences, 60% to 65% appearing once. The data belong to a study of tumor and adjacent non-tumor tissue in lung cancer. Across the study: Millions of productive TCRbeta reads were obtained per sample on average. Whole-study results and caveats: Top 100 clones took a larger repertoire share in normal lung.

RNA was extracted from bulk tissue without any cell sorting. More than 3 cm separated this lung sample from the edge of the tumor. CDR1 and CDR2 (germline): SQVTM, ANQGSEA. The CDR3 is made up of 16 amino acids. The sample comprised distant non-tumor lung tissue. This receptor was identified in a man aged 55 to 70 with non-small cell lung cancer. The gene calls are TRBV29-1 and TRBJ2-1, with D maybe TRBD1 (6 bases). In DNA form, the CDR3 reads TGCTGCGCTAACGAGGACACACAGGGTGGCATGGGTGAGCAGTCCTTC. It encodes CCANEDTQGGMGEQSF.